This note documents a single TCR beta chain sequence. TCRdb's table, derived via immunoSEQ multiplex PCR, lists solely in-frame clones and lacks some. The sample holds some 150,000 clones, approximately 80% seen once. This sample is drawn from a study of cytotoxic CD8 clonotypes in ibrutinib-treated CLL. The CDR3 covers 14 residues. Trimming took off 0 bases at V and 3 bases at J, with 9 bases between the two ends. Germline-derived CDR1 and CDR2 are SGHDT and YYEEEE. The chain has TRBV5-6 and TRBJ1-2, with D uncertain. The sample consisted of PBMCs, taken after 12 months of ibrutinib treatment. This clonotype originated in a human donor with chronic lymphocytic leukemia. The CDR3 nucleotides read TGTGCCAGCAGCTTGGTAAACAAAGACTATGGCTACACCTTC. This encodes CASSLVNKDYGYTF. Full variable domain (outside the CDR3, taken from reference TRBV5-6 and TRBJ1-2): DAGVTQSPTHLIKTRGQQVTLRCSPKSGHDTVSWYQQALGQGPQFIFQYYEEEERQRGNFPDRFSGHQFPNYSSELNVNALLLGDSALYLCASSLVNKDYGYTFGSGTRLTVV.